The 27 T cell receptor beta chains reported below all come from one sample, sequenced in a study of regulatory T cells in long-lasting Graves disease. CDR3 regions were amplified by Arm-PCR using iRepertoire HTBI primers to build TCR beta libraries. A single record per CDR3 protein comes from TCRdb applying MiXCR to the multiplex PCR reads. The profile shows some 470,000 distinct CDR3 sequences, roughly a fifth of them singletons. Time point in this sample: persistent/refractory GD, antithyroid drugs over 5 years with positive TRAb. PBMCs were the source of the RNA used for TCR sequencing. This sample comprised peripheral blood mononuclear cells (PBMCs), obtained when the disease was refractory, from a patient treated with antithyroid drugs. The receptor set was obtained from a female donor with Graves disease.

This clonotype was seen only a few times. This chain uses TRBV10-3 with TRBJ1-3, with a weak D call TRBD1 (6 bases). Per germline, CDR1 ENHRY and CDR2 SYGVKD. This CDR3 spans 13 amino acids. The V and J ends lost 5 bases and 7 bases respectively, with 12 bases between them. CDR3 DNA sequence: TGTGCCATCAGTACAGGGTTAGGCAACACCATATATTTT. Protein: CAISTGLGNTIYF.

The chain recombines TRBV12-3 or TRBV12-4 with TRBJ2-3, with TRBD2 identical over 10 bases. The CDR3 contains 16 residues. V lost 3 bases to trimming and J lost 4 bases; unmatched junction nucleotides: 7. The CDR3 sequence is CASSFDLAGVPDTQYF. In nucleotides, the CDR3 is TGTGCCAGCAGTTTTGATCTAGCGGGAGTCCCAGATACGCAGTATTTT.

This clonotype was counted between two and nine times. This chain joins TRBV9 and TRBJ2-2; D possibly corresponds to TRBD2 (6 bases). This CDR3 is built from 16 residues. Germline CDR1 is SGDLS and CDR2 is YYNGEE. V was clipped by 3 bases and J by 1 base, with 13 bases between them. The CDR3 DNA follows: TGTGCCAGCAGCGGGGGGGACGGACTGAACACCGGGGAGCTGTTTTTT. Encoded protein: CASSGGDGLNTGELFF.

With respect to this clonotype: A junction boundary mismatches the germline segment, possibly from a read error. The rearrangement uses TRBV19 and TRBJ1-2; TRBD1 is a possible D gene (5 bases). CDR3 length: 15 amino acids. Germline V lookup: CDR1 LNHDA, CDR2 SQIVND (reference sequence). The CDR3 nucleotides are TGTGCCAGTAGTATAGCTTTGGGCAGGGCGGTTGGCCACACCTTC. Amino acids: CASSIALGRAVGHTF.

The V and J genes are TRBV29-1 and TRBJ2-6, with TRBD1 matching 8 bases. The CDR3 has 14 residues. The germline V gene encodes CDR1 SQVTM and CDR2 ANQGSEA. The V and J ends lost 4 bases and 4 bases, in that order; junction bases with no gene match: 3. CDR3 protein: CSVGTGTGANVLTF. The CDR3 coding sequence is TGCAGCGTTGGGACAGGGACCGGGGCCAACGTCCTGACTTTC.

This clonotype turned up a few times. The chain recombines TRBV19 with TRBJ2-4, with 7 bases matching TRBD1. Germline V gene sequence: CDR1 LNHDA, CDR2 SQIVND (reference sequence). Trimming took 8 bases from V and 9 from J; bases not matched to a gene: 13. The CDR3 is 14 residues long. Here the CDR3 reads CASETGVVDGIQYF. CDR3 in DNA: TGTGCCAGTGAAACAGGGGTTGTGGACGGCATTCAGTACTTC.

This clonotype was seen a few times. The chain has TRBV9 and TRBJ2-2; weak D call: TRBD2 (6 bases). Germline V gene sequence: CDR1 SGDLS, CDR2 YYNGEE. V lost 3 bases and J 2 bases, leaving 8 bases between the germline ends. The CDR3 covers 14 residues. The CDR3: CASSARENTGELFF. The CDR3 nucleotides read TGTGCCAGCAGCGCGCGGGAAAACACCGGGGAGCTGTTTTTT.

This clonotype was recorded many times. The chain combines TRBV6-1 with TRBJ2-4; TRBD1 agrees at 11 bases. Germline V CDR1 and CDR2: MNHNS, SASEGT. The V and J ends lost 4 bases and 6 bases, in that order; junction bases with no gene match: 5. The CDR3 is 15 amino acids. The CDR3 sequence is CASSAGQGAGNIQYF. CDR3 sequence (DNA): TGTGCCAGCAGTGCCGGACAGGGGGCCGGAAACATTCAGTACTTC.

The chain has TRBV12-3 or TRBV12-4 and TRBJ1-6, with a possible D match to TRBD1 (5 bases). The CDR3 is 15 residues long. V lost 1 base and J 7 bases, leaving 11 bases between the germline ends. The CDR3 nucleotides read TGTGCCAGCAGTTTAGGGGGGTTCTGGAATTCACCCCTCCACTTT. Its translation: CASSLGGFWNSPLHF.

This clonotype was detected many times. This chain connects TRBV20-1 to TRBJ2-2; D gene ambiguous. The CDR3 covers 13 residues. The V gene lost 6 bases and the J gene lost 5 bases, with 13 bases spanning the gap. Germline assignment: CDR1 DFQATT and CDR2 SNEGSKA (reference sequence). This CDR3 is CSARTSLTGELFF. In DNA, the CDR3 is TGCAGTGCACGGACCTCATTGACCGGGGAGCTGTTTTTT.

This clonotype was seen only a few times. This chain links TRBV18 with TRBJ2-7; perhaps TRBD2 as D (6 bases). From germline, CDR1 is KGHSH and CDR2 LQKENI. The length of the CDR3 is 13 residues. The V end lost 5 bases, the J end lost 6 bases, and 14 bases lay between the germline ends. CDR3 DNA sequence: TGTGCCAGCTCAGGGGACTCCTTAGGCGAGCAGTACTTC. This encodes CASSGDSLGEQYF.

V is TRBV29-1 and J is TRBJ1-2; D is perhaps TRBD1 (5 bases). CDR1 is SQVTM and CDR2 is ANQGSEA in the germline V gene. The CDR3 runs 15 residues. The V and J ends lost 0 bases and 5 bases respectively, with 16 bases between them. In DNA form, the CDR3 reads TGCAGCGTTGAAGAAGGCGACTCCCGGGGGTATGGCTACACCTTC. Translating it yields CSVEEGDSRGYGYTF.

J is TRBJ1-2 and V is TRBV28, with 10 bases lining up with TRBD1. Germline trimming cut 6 bases from V and 2 bases from J; bases unmatched to any gene: 15. The CDR3 has 18 residues. Germline CDR1 and CDR2: MDHEN and SYDVKM. The CDR3 DNA is TGTGCCAGCAGCAAGACAGGGGGCACGAGGGCCCCAAACTATGGCTACACCTTC. This gives the protein CASSKTGGTRAPNYGYTF.

Ten or more counts support this clonotype. This chain uses TRBV28 with TRBJ2-7; tentative D call: TRBD1 (6 bases). The CDR3 length is 14 residues. CDR1 and CDR2 from the germline V gene are MDHEN and SYDVKM. Trimming removed 5 bases from V and 0 bases from J, with 11 bases in between. In DNA, the CDR3 is TGTGCCAGCAGTCCTGGGACATTCTCCTACGAGCAGTACTTC. Residues: CASSPGTFSYEQYF.

This clonotype was seen only a few times. This sequence joins TRBV20-1 and TRBJ2-7; D might be TRBD1 or TRBD2, each matching 5 bases. The length of the CDR3 is 12 residues. The germline gives CDR1 DFQATT, CDR2 SNEGSKA (reference sequence). The ends were cut back, 3 bases at V and 1 base at J, with 7 bases in the middle. DNA for the CDR3: TGCAGTGCTAGGGGGGATTCCTACGAGCAGTACTTC. It codes for CSARGDSYEQYF.

This chain joins TRBV5-1 and TRBJ2-5, with D tentatively TRBD1 or TRBD2 (6 bases each). The V gene's germline CDR1 is SGHRS and CDR2 YFSETQ. V gave up 0 bases and J gave up 4 bases, with 13 bases separating them. The CDR3 totals 15 residues. The CDR3 loop reads CASSLEGGQGETQYF. The CDR3 DNA reads as TGCGCCAGCAGCTTGGAAGGGGGGCAGGGAGAGACCCAGTACTTC.

This clonotype was seen ten or more times. The chain combines TRBV5-1 with TRBJ1-1, with D unresolved. The CDR3 is made up of 13 amino acids. Germline V gene sequence: CDR1 SGHRS, CDR2 YFSETQ. V was shortened by 2 bases and J by 3 bases, with 8 bases between the two germline ends. The CDR3 is CASSLGSYTEAFF. CDR3 DNA sequence: TGCGCCAGCAGCTTAGGAAGCTACACTGAAGCTTTCTTT.

This chain uses TRBV28 with TRBJ2-3; perhaps TRBD2 as D (6 bases). The V and J ends lost 6 bases and 2 bases respectively, with 21 bases between them. The CDR3 sequence is 17 residues long. Germline CDR1 is MDHEN and CDR2 is SYDVKM. The CDR3 DNA reads as TGTGCCAGCAGCCAAGGGACCCGGGACTGGATCACAGATACGCAGTATTTT. Residues: CASSQGTRDWITDTQYF.

This clonotype was counted at least ten times. The V gene is TRBV7-9, the J gene TRBJ1-6; tentative D call: TRBD1 (6 bases). With 5 bases removed from V and 9 bases from J, the gap between germline ends came to 17 bases. Germline-derived CDR1 and CDR2 are SEHNR and FQNEAQ (reference sequence). CDR3 size: 15 residues. The CDR3 region has the DNA TGTGCCAGCAGCCTCGCGGGGGGCGTGGGTTCACCCCTCCACTTT. Translating gives CASSLAGGVGSPLHF.

This clonotype has ten or more counts. The chain uses TRBV12-3 or TRBV12-4 and TRBJ1-1; D may be TRBD1 (6 bases). Trimming removed 7 bases from V and 8 bases from J, with 11 bases in between. The CDR3 is 11 residues long. Written as DNA, the CDR3 is TGTGCCAGCATAAGGGGGGGGGAAGCTTTCTTT. Translation gives CASIRGGEAFF.

The chain has TRBV5-1 and TRBJ2-4; 10 positions match TRBD2. Germline V gene lookup returns CDR1 SGHRS and CDR2 YFSETQ. The CDR3 is 16 residues long. Trimming took 0 bases from V and 7 from J; bases not matched to a gene: 7. The CDR3 loop reads CASSLAGLAGVNIQYF. Written as DNA, the CDR3 is TGCGCCAGCAGCTTGGCCGGGCTAGCGGGAGTTAACATTCAGTACTTC.

This clonotype occurred once. The rearrangement links TRBV2 to TRBJ2-1; 7 positions match TRBD1. Unmatched junction bases numbered 9, after V lost 6 bases and J lost 4 bases. This CDR3 region has 15 residues. The germline V gene encodes CDR1 SNHLY and CDR2 FYNNEI. The CDR3 DNA sequence: TGTGCCAGCAGGATGGACAGGATTAATTACAATGAGCAGTTCTTC. This sequence encodes CASRMDRINYNEQFF.

J is TRBJ1-4 and V is TRBV7-6; D is possibly TRBD1 (6 bases). This CDR3 is built from 16 residues. Trimming pared 5 bases from V and 3 bases from J, leaving 16 bases between. The germline gives CDR1 SGHVS, CDR2 FNYEAQ. For the CDR3, the DNA is TGTGCCAGCAGCCCCCGAGCGGGGGCGGCTAATGAAAAACTGTTTTTT. Its protein product is CASSPRAGAANEKLFF.

Only a few counts were recorded for this clonotype. CDR3 in DNA: TGTGCCAGCATAAAAGGCGGGACAGGGGACTACACCGGGGAGCTGTTTTTT. Translation gives CASIKGGTGDYTGELFF. The chain has TRBV6-1 and TRBJ2-2; 10 nucleotides agree with TRBD1. This CDR3 region has 17 residues. CDR1 and CDR2 (germline): MNHNS, SASEGT. V was pared by 7 bases and J by 3 bases, with 11 bases of the junction left unmatched.

This clonotype was found a few times. The chain has TRBV5-1 and TRBJ2-5; the match to TRBD1 covers 10 bases. Germline CDR1 and CDR2: SGHRS and YFSETQ. V was clipped by 4 bases and J by 5 bases; unmatched bases: 14. This CDR3 is built from 17 residues. CDR3: CASSPGQGISLRETQYF. CDR3 bases: TGCGCCAGCAGCCCGGGACAGGGGATTTCCCTCCGGGAGACCCAGTACTTC.

This clonotype was seen repeatedly, ten times or more. The gene calls are TRBV20-1 and TRBJ2-5; perhaps TRBD2 as D (6 bases). There are 14 residues in the CDR3. The germline V and J ends were trimmed by 2 bases and 2 bases, with 12 bases remaining between them. Germline CDR1 is DFQATT and CDR2 is SNEGSKA (reference sequence). The CDR3 here is CSARLAGTQETQYF. In DNA form, the CDR3 reads TGCAGTGCTAGATTGGCGGGGACGCAAGAGACCCAGTACTTC.

Only a few counts were recorded for this clonotype. J is TRBJ1-4 and V is TRBV20-1; 10 bases match TRBD1. The CDR3 spans 14 residues. Germline loops: CDR1 DFQATT, CDR2 SNEGSKA (reference sequence). The ends lost 3 bases at V and 6 bases at J; junction bases unmatched: 4. CDR3 in DNA: TGCAGTGCTAGCCCCGGGACAGGGGATGAAAAACTGTTTTTT. Translation: CSASPGTGDEKLFF.